The present T cell receptor beta chain was sequenced within a study of response to subunit inactivated influenza vaccine. Study-wide points: Seasonal influenza vaccination, on each occasion, was suggested by the authors to recruit few new T cells.

Turning to this clonotype: Its target is unknown.

V lost 0 bases and J 2 bases, leaving 13 bases between the germline ends. The germline V gene has CDR1 SGHNT and CDR2 YENEEA. The CDR3 has 17 residues. TCRdb independently ran MiXCR on the RT-PCR reads; one entry per CDR3 protein. The repertoire holds over 150,000 distinct CDR3 sequences, with 13% to 15% as singletons. This clonotype was sampled from a man aged 45 to 65 who received an inactivated influenza vaccine. The chain links TRBV11-3 to TRBJ2-2, with D unresolved. The sequenced sample was CD8+ T cells sorted from PBMCs, obtained roughly 5 days after vaccination. The CDR3 region is CASSLDPLGINTGELFF. The CDR3 DNA sequence: TGTGCCAGCAGCTTAGATCCATTAGGCATCAACACCGGGGAGCTGTTTTTT.